This is a list of T cell receptor beta chains from one sample in a study of cytomegalovirus exposure and HLA in healthy donors. This table comes from immunoSEQ multiplex PCR, and its TCRdb copy is limited to in-frame clones, with some not included. The sample has approximately 300,000 clones, 80% seen once. The sequenced sample consisted of PBMCs. The origin of the receptors is a girl aged 2-10 years in good health and CMV-seronegative. Both conserved end residues are part of each CDR3. The D gene is left open where the match is weak. Not every row has a clone size; where given, it reads once, few, many or a size class.

v_gene,j_gene,d_gene,abundance,CDR3nt,CDR3aa
TRBV6-5,TRBJ2-2,-,few,TGTGCCAGCAGTGGAGGGACAGACACCGGGGAGCTGTTTTTT,CASSGGTDTGELFF
TRBV5-1,TRBJ1-2,-,-,TGCGCCAGCAGCTTGGTGGAAAGGGGCGGCTACACCTTC,CASSLVERGGYTF
TRBV7-9,TRBJ2-2,-,few,TGTGCCAGCAGCTTAGGCACAGGACGAACCGGGGAGCTGTTTTTT,CASSLGTGRTGELFF
TRBV7-6,TRBJ1-6,-,-,TGTGCCAGCAGCCCATCAGGGGTAGGAGGTTCACCCCTCCACTTT,CASSPSGVGGSPLHF
TRBV28,TRBJ1-1,-,-,TGTGCCAGCAGGGAGGACAGCCGGAACACTGAAGCTTTCTTT,CASREDSRNTEAFF
TRBV29-1,TRBJ2-2,TRBD2,-,TGCAGCGTCCGAGGGGGACTAGCGAACACCGGGGAGCTGTTTTTT,CSVRGGLANTGELFF
TRBV28,TRBJ2-6,-,-,TGTGCCAGTTACCAGGGGTCCCTCTCTGGGGCCAACGTCCTGACTTTC,CASYQGSLSGANVLTF
TRBV5-1,TRBJ2-7,-,-,TGCGCCAGCAGCCAGGCTCAGGGGAAGAGCTCCTACGAGCAGTACTTC,CASSQAQGKSSYEQYF
TRBV5-1,TRBJ2-1,TRBD2,-,TGCGCCAGCAGCTCCACGGGGGGGGCGTGGAATGAGCAGTTCTTC,CASSSTGGAWNEQFF
TRBV5-1,TRBJ1-4,TRBD1,-,TGCGCCACCGAAACTCATCCCCGGGACAGATCAACTAATGAAAAACTGTTTTTT,CATETHPRDRSTNEKLFF
TRBV6-6,TRBJ1-1,-,-,TGTGCCAGCTCTAGGGAGGTCTACAACACTGAAGCTTTCTTT,CASSREVYNTEAFF
TRBV28,TRBJ1-2,-,-,TGTGCCAGCAGTTTATGGAGGGCTGGCTACACCTTC,CASSLWRAGYTF
TRBV4-1,TRBJ1-6,-,-,TGCGCCAGCAGCCAAGGATCCCTCATGGGGGGGGAATATTTCCACTTT,CASSQGSLMGGEYFHF
TRBV7-6,TRBJ2-5,-,-,TGTGCCAGCAGCTTAGGGTGGGCCACAGAGACCCAGTACTTC,CASSLGWATETQYF
TRBV4-1,TRBJ2-7,TRBD2,-,TGCGCCAGCAGCCAAGATTGGACTAGCTTGCGCTATGAGCAGTACTTC,CASSQDWTSLRYEQYF
TRBV18,TRBJ2-1,TRBD2,-,TGTGCCAGCTCACCGCTCGGAGGCGGGAGGTCAGACAATGAGCAGTTCTTC,CASSPLGGGRSDNEQFF
TRBV10-1,TRBJ2-1,TRBD2,few,TGCGCCAGCAGTGAAGGGCTAGCGGGGTCAAATGAGCAGTTCTTC,CASSEGLAGSNEQFF
TRBV7-4,TRBJ1-2,TRBD1,-,TGTGCCAGCAGCTCGTCAGGGGGCTGGCAGGGCTACACCTTC,CASSSSGGWQGYTF
TRBV28,TRBJ2-1,-,-,TGTGCCAGCAGTCTTGGAGCGGCCATCTACAATGAGCAGTTCTTC,CASSLGAAIYNEQFF
TRBV5-1,TRBJ2-7,TRBD1,few,TGCGCCAGCAGCTTGACAGGGGGGCCCTACGAGCAGTACTTC,CASSLTGGPYEQYF